The present T cell receptor (beta chain) was sequenced within a study of CD4+ T cells in melanoma (dated by TCRdb to 2021 to 2024). As for the study more broadly: Neoantigen-specific CD4+ T cells in human melanoma were investigated in the study. Broader findings and caveats from the paper: Neoantigen-specific CD4+ T cells were reported to be correlated with the function of CD8+ T cells, macrophages and B cells. Neoantigen-specific CD4+ T cells in melanoma were reported to have a range of differentiation states.

The library relied on the immunoSEQ multiplex PCR assay. What TCRdb holds here is the immuneACCESS table cut down to in-frame rearrangements. Part of the clones is not present; checked against another copy, under half of the missing clones reflect an unresolved V gene, and the others are unexplained. The sample data list roughly 140,000 clones, and 92% of these were observed just once. The ten largest clones take up 1.5% to 1.7% of the sample. Patients with melanoma were used as donors. The CDR3 goes from the cysteine to the phenylalanine over 16 residues. Only the CDR3 part of the read is kept: 48 bases, read in frame from the first base. Trimming removed 0 bases from V and 2 bases from J, leaving 12 bases between the germline ends. The germline V gene specifies SGHRS as CDR1 and YFSETQ as CDR2. On this clone: What this receptor recognizes is not known. Base quality data are lacking; no much larger clone is found one base away.

The TCR originated in a human donor with melanoma. Recombination connected TRBV5-1 to TRBJ1-3; a weak D assignment points to TRBD1 (6 bases agree). The nucleotide sequence is TGCGCCAGCAGCTTGGGGAACAGGGTCACTGGAAACACCATATATTTT. This yields the protein CASSLGNRVTGNTIYF.